This T cell receptor (beta chain) was recovered during a study of blood T cell repertoires in COVID-19. Repertoires were generated with immunoSEQ multiplex PCR, while TCRdb's copy carries only in-frame clones and drops some. Among over 250,000 clones listed, roughly 87% were seen once. The CDR3 length is 15 residues. From germline, CDR1 is SEHNR and CDR2 FQNEAQ (reference sequence). Trimming removed 2 bases at V and 0 bases at J, with 7 bases between. V usage is TRBV7-9 and J usage is TRBJ2-2; perhaps TRBD2 as D (5 bases). Sequencing was performed on peripheral blood. The source of this sequence is a woman aged 25-40 years with acute or convalescent COVID-19. CDR3 loop: CASSLSGSNTGELFF. The CDR3 DNA reads TGTGCCAGCAGCTTAAGCGGATCGAACACCGGGGAGCTGTTTTTT.